This TCR beta chain was observed in a study of identical twins. The CDR3 runs 14 residues. Looked up from germline, CDR1 is MDHEN and CDR2 is SYDVKM. V shed 8 bases and J 4 bases; nucleotides not matched to a gene: 9. It was template switching that added a universal primer site, and there were unique molecular identifiers on the cDNA. Using its own MiXCR run on the 5' RACE reads, TCRdb lists one record per CDR3 protein. The table lists 140,000 to 150,000 distinct CDR3 sequences, under 4.5% of them singletons. As for this clonotype: Its specificity is not known.

Study results and limitations: While abundant cord blood beta clonotypes carried fewer insertions, memory repertoires showed no such pattern.

Sample: memory T cells sorted from blood. The TCR was taken from a man between 18 and 29 years old in good health. The rearrangement joins TRBV28 to TRBJ2-5; 8 bases line up with TRBD2. The CDR3 DNA is TGTGCCAGCCGGCCGCGGGGGGCCGGAGAGACCCAGTACTTC. Translated: CASRPRGAGETQYF. Looking up the rest from reference TRBV28 and TRBJ2-5 gives the full variable domain: DVKVTQSSRYLVKRTGEKVFLECVQDMDHENMFWYRQDPGLGLRLIYFSYDVKMKEKGDIPEGYSVSREKKERFSLILESASTNQTSMYLCASRPRGAGETQYFGPGTRLLVL.